The table lists the clone carrying this T cell receptor (beta chain) with a count of one. Its specificity is unknown. This record comes from a study of shared clonotypes between healthy human individuals. Study findings and constraints: Some clonotypes were shared by all four sorted-subset donors, while others were not shared. The non-shared ones had lower generation probabilities than the shared ones. Naive subsets tended to show greater estimated richness than memory subsets. Inspection by rarefaction showed sorted-subset sequencing to be incomplete despite large depth.

This CDR3 region has 15 residues. The germline V gene has CDR1 KGHSH and CDR2 LQKENI. The V end lost 4 bases, the J end lost 6 bases, and 18 bases lay between the germline ends. Deep-level settings were used for running the assay. Clones were sequenced by immunoSEQ multiplex PCR, and TCRdb holds only the in-frame ones, with some missing. The sample includes around 2.1 million clones, about 92% of them seen just once. Naive CD8 cells, CD45RO-negative and positively selected for CCR7, excluded terminally differentiated effector memory CD45RA+ cells. The sequenced material came from naive CD8+ T cells from PBMCs. This receptor was taken from a man aged 18 to 30 in good health. Some clones in this sample may be carry-over from other donors' samples. V is TRBV18 and J is TRBJ1-2, with a possible D match to TRBD1 (5 bases). CDR3 amino acids: CASSLSFGRDHGYTF. Written as DNA, the CDR3 is TGTGCCAGCTCACTTTCTTTCGGCAGGGACCATGGCTACACCTTC.